This TCR beta chain is from a study of blood T cell repertoires in COVID-19. Study background: There were acute and convalescent COVID-19 samples, and they came from the United States, Italy and Spain. T cells, B-cell-depleted T cells, or PBMCs provided the cDNA or gDNA that served as material.

This table comes from immunoSEQ multiplex PCR, and its TCRdb copy is limited to in-frame clones, with some not included. The sample has around 120,000 clones; over 75% are singletons. CDR3 length equals 18 residues. Looked up from germline, CDR1 is SEHNR and CDR2 is FQNEAQ (reference sequence). Trimming took 5 bases from V and 3 from J, leaving 22 bases between them. The J gene is TRBJ1-4, the V gene TRBV7-9, with D possibly matching TRBD1 (5 bases). This TCR came from a human donor with active COVID-19. The donor label of this sample is uncertain. The specimen sequenced was peripheral blood. DNA for the CDR3: TGTGCCAGCAGCCGGACCATCACCACCGGGGGTTCTAATGAAAAACTGTTTTTT. Translated, it gives CASSRTITTGGSNEKLFF.